A selection of T cell receptor beta chains follows, all from one sample in a study of OX40 agonist ivuxolimab in advanced cancers. Using immunoSEQ multiplex PCR, the repertoire was profiled, and TCRdb retains in-frame clones only, with some absent. The table lists some 64,000 clones, roughly 86% of them singletons. This specimen consisted of CD4+ or CD8+ T cells sorted from blood, obtained in a trial of the OX40 agonist ivuxolimab. Receptors were obtained from an adult with an advanced solid tumor such as melanoma, head and neck, liver or kidney cancer. The CDR3 runs from the conserved cysteine through the conserved F or W. The D gene is left open where the match is weak. Expanded clones get a size class; other rows say once, few or many, or leave the size out.

j_call d_call v_call clone_size cdr3_aa cdr3_nt
TRBJ1-3 NA TRBV29-1 NA CSVRPSSGNTIYF TGCAGCGTTCGTCCGAGCTCTGGAAACACCATATATTTT
TRBJ1-6 NA TRBV2 NA CASSSGTAYNSPLHF TGTGCCAGCAGTTCCGGGACGGCATATAATTCACCCCTCCACTTT
TRBJ2-1 NA TRBV18 NA CASSRLGDEQFF TGTGCCAGCTCCAGACTAGGGGATGAGCAGTTCTTC
TRBJ1-1 NA TRBV7-9 NA CASSLGDGGWKDEAFF TGTGCCAGCAGCTTAGGAGATGGGGGCTGGAAGGATGAAGCTTTCTTT
TRBJ2-7 TRBD1 TRBV7-6 NA CASSSDRGLREQYF TGTGCCAGCAGCTCGGACAGGGGGTTGAGAGAGCAGTACTTC
TRBJ2-5 TRBD2 TRBV7-2 NA CASSPGTRGEETQYF TGTGCCAGCAGCCCCGGGACTAGGGGTGAAGAGACCCAGTACTTC
TRBJ1-4 TRBD1 TRBV5-4 NA CASSPGGSGNEKLFF TGTGCCAGCAGCCCAGGGGGCTCCGGTAATGAAAAACTGTTTTTT
TRBJ1-5 TRBD1 TRBV5-4 once CASSSTGGNQPQHF TGTGCCAGCAGCTCTACAGGGGGGAATCAGCCCCAGCATTTT
TRBJ1-5 NA TRBV7-6 NA CASSLASDGRQPQHF TGTGCCAGCAGCTTAGCTTCAGATGGGCGTCAGCCCCAGCATTTT
TRBJ1-1 NA TRBV2 NA CASTQYGESTEAFF TGTGCCAGCACCCAATACGGGGAGAGCACTGAAGCTTTCTTT
TRBJ2-5 NA TRBV29-1 few CSVEESVREYF TGCAGCGTTGAAGAGTCAGTCAGGGAGTACTTC
TRBJ1-3 NA TRBV7-9 NA CASSLMSSGNTIYF TGTGCCAGCAGCTTAATGAGCTCTGGAAACACCATATATTTT
TRBJ2-1 TRBD2 TRBV10-2 NA CASNPSGTYNEQFF TGCGCCAGCAACCCTAGCGGGACCTACAATGAGCAGTTCTTC
TRBJ1-5 NA TRBV15 NA CATSRENQPQHF TGTGCCACCAGCAGAGAGAATCAGCCCCAGCATTTT